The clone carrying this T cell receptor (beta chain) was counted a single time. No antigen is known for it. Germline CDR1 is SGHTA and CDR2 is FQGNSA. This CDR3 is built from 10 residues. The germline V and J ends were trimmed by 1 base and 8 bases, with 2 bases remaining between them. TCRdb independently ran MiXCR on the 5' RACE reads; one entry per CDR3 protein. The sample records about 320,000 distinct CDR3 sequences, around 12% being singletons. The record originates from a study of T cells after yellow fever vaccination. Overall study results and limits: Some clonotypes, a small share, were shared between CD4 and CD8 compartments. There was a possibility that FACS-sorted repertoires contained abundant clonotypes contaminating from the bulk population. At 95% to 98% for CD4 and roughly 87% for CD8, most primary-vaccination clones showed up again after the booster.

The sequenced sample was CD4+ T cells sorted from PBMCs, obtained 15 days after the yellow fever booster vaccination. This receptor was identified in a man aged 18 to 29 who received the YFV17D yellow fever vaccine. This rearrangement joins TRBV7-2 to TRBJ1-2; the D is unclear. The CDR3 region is CASSLEGYTF. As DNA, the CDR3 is TGTGCCAGCAGCTTAGAGGGCTACACCTTC.